The clone carrying this T cell receptor beta chain was seen a few times. What it binds is not known. The sample belongs to a study of blood T cells in healthy people across ages. Findings and caveats of the study: No conclusive comparison of naive versus antigen-experienced cells was possible with unsorted PBMCs.

The germline V gene has CDR1 SGHKS and CDR2 YYEKEE (reference sequence). The germline V and J ends were trimmed by 4 bases and 2 bases, with 19 bases remaining between them. The CDR3 runs to 16 residues. Total RNA, at least 6 micrograms per sample, came from PBMCs. For the second PCR, which ran for about 7 to 11 cycles, a sample-barcoded 5' primer and a J-beta primer mix were used. Tagging of each cDNA molecule was performed by a template-switch adaptor with 12 random nucleotides. At least 2.5 million CDR3-containing paired-end reads were obtained per sample. TCRdb re-called the 5' RACE reads with MiXCR, one entry per CDR3 protein. The sample holds about 1.4 million distinct CDR3 sequences; 45% to 70% are singletons and the top ten take roughly 6.3%.

Sequenced input: blood. The TCR originated in a young man in good health. This chain links TRBV5-5 with TRBJ2-7; D may correspond to TRBD1 or TRBD2 (7 bases each). The CDR3 DNA follows: TGTGCCAGCAGCCAGGGGGGGGCAGGGGGGGCCTACGAGCAGTACTTC. Its translation: CASSQGGAGGAYEQYF.